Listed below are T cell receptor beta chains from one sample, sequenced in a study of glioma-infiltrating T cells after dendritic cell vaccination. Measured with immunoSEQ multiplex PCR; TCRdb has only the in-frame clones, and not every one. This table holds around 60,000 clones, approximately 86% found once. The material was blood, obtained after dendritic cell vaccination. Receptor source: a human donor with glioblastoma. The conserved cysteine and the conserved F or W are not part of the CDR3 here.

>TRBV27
ASSSGWSSYEQY
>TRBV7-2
ASRRPGQVDGYT
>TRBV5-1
ASSPQGNTEAF
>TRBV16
ASSQGQNQPQH
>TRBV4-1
ASSQGRGGSQPQH
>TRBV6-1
ASSEGYRGPYGYT
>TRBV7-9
ASSRGGQNTEAF
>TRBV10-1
ASSESGTPTQY
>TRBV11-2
ASSLIGTGDNTEAF
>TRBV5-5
ASSLALAGWNQPQH
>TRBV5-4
ASSSGLAGGIQY
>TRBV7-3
ASSLGGTGKNTEAF
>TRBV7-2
ASSLAGSANTEAF
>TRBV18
ASSLEDSPNTEAF
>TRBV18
ASSPGQNYGYT
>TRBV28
ASSWGQVLRQPQH
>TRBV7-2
ASSTGFLYGYT
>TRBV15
ATSRPPEGTITYEQY
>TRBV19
ASSRPGQVAYGYT
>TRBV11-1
ASSSKGANTEAF
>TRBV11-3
ASSLWEGQPQH
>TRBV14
ASSETGRSYNEQF
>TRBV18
ASSPEFQYNEQF
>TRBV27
ASSTPLRQASYNEQF
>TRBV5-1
ASSLDSSKGNTIY
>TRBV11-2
ASSSAWDYGYT
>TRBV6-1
ASYNRVSVSPLH
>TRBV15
ATSSRPIQGRRYNSPLH
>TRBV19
ASSIVLAGAYEQY
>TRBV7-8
ASTGLAGGSSYEQY
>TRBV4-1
ASSLSGTSANEQF
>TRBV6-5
ASRPTVAGAQPQH
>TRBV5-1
ASSLDLGSETQY
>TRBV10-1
ASSEGGMGQETQY
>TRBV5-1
ASSLWAGEVYEQY
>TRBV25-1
ASSFRGGTDTQY
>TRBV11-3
ASSRSVGSGANVLT
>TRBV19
ASRPLRSDRASNQPQH
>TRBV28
ASSRNPPGAGSDGYT
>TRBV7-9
ASSADRMRDQPQH
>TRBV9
ASSVVSTSNNEQF
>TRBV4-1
ASSPRQLAGAEYGYT
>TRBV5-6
ASSLGQNSPLH
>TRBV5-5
ASSLVSGGIGGYT
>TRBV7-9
ASSPGPGDPSNQPQH
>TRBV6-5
ASSREGLNEKLF
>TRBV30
AWSVVAAGRGYT
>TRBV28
ASSTYEQY
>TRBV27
ASSLSQQGIWNNQPQH
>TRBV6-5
ASNLGGLNTEAF
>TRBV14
ASVQGALSGNTIY
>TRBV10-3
AISTGTNTEAF
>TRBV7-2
ASSLAGGFPDTQY
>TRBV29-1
SVGGPGEQY
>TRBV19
ASSPGADSGANVLT
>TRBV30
AWSAGYEQY
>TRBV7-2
ASSTDRGGMAF